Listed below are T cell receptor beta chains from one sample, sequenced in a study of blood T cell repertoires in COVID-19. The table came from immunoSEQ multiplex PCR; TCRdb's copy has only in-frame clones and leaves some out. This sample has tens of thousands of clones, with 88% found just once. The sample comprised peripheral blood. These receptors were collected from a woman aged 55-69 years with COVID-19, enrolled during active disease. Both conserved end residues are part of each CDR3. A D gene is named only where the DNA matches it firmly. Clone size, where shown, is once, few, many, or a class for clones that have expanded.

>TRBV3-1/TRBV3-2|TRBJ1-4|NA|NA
TGTGCCAGCAGCCAAGGATCAGGTATTAATGAAAAACTGTTTTTT
CASSQGSGINEKLFF
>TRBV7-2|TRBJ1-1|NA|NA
TGTGCCAGCAGTGGGCGGGGAGGCACTGAAGCTTTCTTT
CASSGRGGTEAFF
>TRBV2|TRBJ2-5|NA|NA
TGTGCCAAAGGGACTCTGGGGGAGACCCAGTACTTC
CAKGTLGETQYF
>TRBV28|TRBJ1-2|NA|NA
TGTGCCAGCAGTTTAGAGGTCGCGGCAGTCTATGGCTACACCTTC
CASSLEVAAVYGYTF
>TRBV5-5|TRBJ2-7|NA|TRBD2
TGTGCCAGCAGCCAAGCGGGAGGGGGTAGAAACGAGCAGTACTTC
CASSQAGGGRNEQYF
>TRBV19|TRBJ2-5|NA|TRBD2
TGTGCCAGTAGTCAGACTAGCCTGGAGACCCAGTACTTC
CASSQTSLETQYF
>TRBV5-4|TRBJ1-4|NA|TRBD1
TGTGCCAGCAGCCACCGGGACAGGTCCACAAAACTGTTTTTT
CASSHRDRSTKLFF
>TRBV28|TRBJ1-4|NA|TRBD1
TGTGCCAGCAGTTGGACAGGCGGGGGGCGTAGAGAAAAACTGTTTTTT
CASSWTGGGRREKLFF
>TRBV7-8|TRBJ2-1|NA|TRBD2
TGTGCCAGCAGCTTTCAGGCGGGGGTCCACAATGAGCAGTTCTTC
CASSFQAGVHNEQFF
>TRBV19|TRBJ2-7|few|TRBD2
TGTGCCAGCCGGCGGGAGGGCCGAGAGAGTGACGAGCAGTACTTC
CASRREGRESDEQYF
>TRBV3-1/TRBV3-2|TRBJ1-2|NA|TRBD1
TGTGCCAGCAGCCCTGGGCCAGGGGGTCATTACCCATACACCTTC
CASSPGPGGHYPYTF
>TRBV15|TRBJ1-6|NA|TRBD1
TGTGCCACCAGCAGAGATCCGGGACAGACATCCACCCTCCACTTT
CATSRDPGQTSTLHF
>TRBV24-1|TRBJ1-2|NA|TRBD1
TGTGCCACCAGTGGGACAGGGGTGATGGATGGCTACACCTTC
CATSGTGVMDGYTF
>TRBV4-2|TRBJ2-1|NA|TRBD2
TGTGCCAGCAGCCAAGACCCCCCCGCAAGCGGGGGAGCCAATGAGCAGTTCTTC
CASSQDPPASGGANEQFF
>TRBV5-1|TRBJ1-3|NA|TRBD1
TGCGCCAGCAGCCCAGGGGGCTACGGAAACACCATATATTTT
CASSPGGYGNTIYF
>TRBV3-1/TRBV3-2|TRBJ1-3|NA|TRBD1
TGTGCCAGCAGCCTAGGGACAGGGGTATTCTCTGGAAACACCATATATTTT
CASSLGTGVFSGNTIYF
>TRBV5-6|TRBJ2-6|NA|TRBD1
TGTGCCAGCAGCTTGAGACAGGGGGTAGGTGGGGCCAACGTCCTGACTTTC
CASSLRQGVGGANVLTF
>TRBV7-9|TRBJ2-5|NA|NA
TGTGCCAGCACCGAAGCAGGAGGGTTTGTGACCCAGTACTTC
CASTEAGGFVTQYF
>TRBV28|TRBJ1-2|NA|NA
TGTGCCAGCAGCAAAGGCGGTTACCAAGGCTATGGCTACACCTTC
CASSKGGYQGYGYTF
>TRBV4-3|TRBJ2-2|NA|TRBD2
TGCGCCAGCAGCCAAGATCGGGCGGGAGTGTATGTCGGGGAGCTGTTTTTT
CASSQDRAGVYVGELFF
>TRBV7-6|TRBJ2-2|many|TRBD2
TGTGCCAGCAGATCACGCGGGGGGGCCACCGGGGAGCTGTTTTTT
CASRSRGGATGELFF
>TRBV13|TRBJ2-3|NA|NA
TGTGCCAGCAGCCCAGGGGCCAAAAGTTGGGATACGCAGTATTTT
CASSPGAKSWDTQYF
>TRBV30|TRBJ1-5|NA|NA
TGTGCCTGGAGTGTCGGAGAGTATAGCAATCAGCCCCAGCATTTT
CAWSVGEYSNQPQHF
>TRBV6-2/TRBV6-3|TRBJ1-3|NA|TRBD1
TGTGCCAGCAGTTACCGTCGGGACAGGAGTCTTTCTGGAAACACCATATATTTT
CASSYRRDRSLSGNTIYF
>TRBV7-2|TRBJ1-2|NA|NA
TGTGCCAGCAGCTTAGCCTTACAGGAGATCAACTATGGCTACACCTTC
CASSLALQEINYGYTF
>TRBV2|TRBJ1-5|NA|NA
TGTGCCAGCAGTGAATGGCGGACAGTTCGGCAGCCCCAGCATTTT
CASSEWRTVRQPQHF
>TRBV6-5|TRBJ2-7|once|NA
TGTGCCAGCAGTCTCCTAGGAGCACCTAACTACGAGCAGTACTTC
CASSLLGAPNYEQYF
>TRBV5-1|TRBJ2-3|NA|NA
TGCGCCAGCAGCACCGCGGGGTTTGCAGATACGCAGTATTTT
CASSTAGFADTQYF